This TCR beta chain was captured in a study of T-cell memory formation after mild COVID-19. This clonotype has just a few counts. Its antigen is not known. 5'RACE primed at constant segments yielded TCR alpha and TCR beta cDNA libraries bearing sample barcodes and UMIs. TCRdb recomputed calls from the 5' RACE reads with MiXCR, one row per CDR3 protein. The sample consists of tens of thousands of distinct CDR3 sequences, about 23% of them appearing once. CDR3 length: 15 residues. V was shortened by 4 bases and J by 4 bases, with 15 bases between the two germline ends. Germline values: CDR1 MGHRA, CDR2 YSYEKL. Points from the study as a whole: Largely, contracting CD4+ clones fell within CM and EM, and contracting CD8+ clones within EMRA. Among clones contracting day 15 to 85, CD4/CD8 was balanced, whereas later expanders leaned CD4+.

The sample was PBMCs or a T cell subset sorted from them (not recorded which). The V call is TRBV4-1, the J call TRBJ2-3; possibly TRBD2 for D (5 bases). This clonotype was sampled from a young man who had mild COVID-19 (a few samples of this study predate the infection). Cell type and time point are not known. CDR3 sequence: CASSRGQRDADTQYF. CDR3 nucleotide sequence: TGCGCCAGCAGCCGCGGGCAGAGGGATGCAGATACGCAGTATTTT.